This T cell receptor beta chain was captured in a study of fetal regulatory T cell absence and autoimmunity (dated by TCRdb to about 2017). Context from the whole study: The IPEX patients showed exocrine pancreas autoimmunity in the absence of clinical diabetes.

On the immunoSEQ human TCRbeta survey platform, TCRbeta CDR3 regions were amplified and barcoded with a two-step multiplex PCR. Libraries were sequenced on Illumina instruments, with IgH sequenced in parallel from the same samples. As for the original processing: To remove PCR and sequencing errors, raw reads were filtered against the IMGT V, D, J definitions and then binned using a nearest-neighbor algorithm. A clone was defined by an identical nucleotide sequence, and differential abundance between tissues was tested with a Fisher exact test for each clone at a pFDR threshold of p<0.01. Clones whose frequencies were too low for statistical inference were excluded by a minimum inclusion filter of 10 in either sample. The immunoSEQ Analyzer was used for pairwise clonal comparisons, while IMGT tools were used to assess gene family usage. This is the immuneACCESS table as TCRdb keeps it, with only in-frame sequences that have V and J called. A part of the clones is gone; compared with another copy, unresolved V genes explain less than half, and the rest is unexplained. V and J calls and clone size are those listed in that table; D and trimming were worked out from the DNA. The sample yields 95,000 to 100,000 clones; 72% were counted once. Approximately 1.9% of the sample lies in the top ten.

The paper's findings and limits, for the study overall: The TCR compartment showed significant oligoclonal enrichment in pancreas versus cord blood, with some top clones over 100-fold enriched. The oligoclonal enrichment was interpreted as support for antigen-driven autoimmunity occurring in the pancreas before birth in IPEX syndrome. Cord blood and pancreas had broadly similar TRB gene family usage, resembling published neonatal and adult repertoires.

On this clone itself: Its antigen is unknown. Nothing much larger sits one base from this clone, and base qualities are not available.

Genomic DNA from frozen pancreas tissue was processed for repertoire sequencing. The DNeasy Blood and Tissue Kit was used to extract roughly 1.9-3.2 ug of genomic DNA from either umbilical cord blood or frozen pancreas. Deletion took 9 bases off V and 7 bases off J, with a span of 19 bases between the germline ends. The CDR3 numbers 13 residues from cysteine through phenylalanine. Here the CDR3 DNA is all that survives: 39 bases in frame from base 1. The germline V gene supplies CDR1 SGHRS and CDR2 YFSETQ. The chain is assembled from TRBV5-1 and TRBJ1-2; no D segment can be confidently identified. The receptor's source is a male donor with IPEX syndrome. Sequenced material: pancreas tissue. At the DNA level, the sequence is TGCGCCACCCGGTTCGTCGGGCGAGGTGGCTACACCTTC. Its protein product is CATRFVGRGGYTF.